The 26 T cell receptor beta chains reported below all come from one sample, sequenced in a study of beta chain features in type 1 diabetes. Expressed TCRB transcripts were sequenced after all isolated RNA was converted to cDNA. Profiling relied on immunoSEQ multiplex PCR, and the TCRdb table lists in-frame clones only, not all of them. The data show 300,000 to 350,000 clones, with less than 10% seen just once and 0.44% held by the top ten. Sequences were obtained from central memory CD4+ T cells from blood. The receptors derive from a woman younger than 35 in good health.

The sample holds many counts of this clone. The V call is TRBV28, the J call TRBJ1-4; no clear D gene. The length of the CDR3 is 11 residues. V gave up 7 bases and J gave up 5 bases, with 5 bases separating them. In germline, CDR1 is MDHEN, CDR2 SYDVKM. CDR3: CASTSNEKLFF. The CDR3 region has the DNA TGTGCCAGCACCTCGAATGAAAAACTGTTTTTT.

The chain recombines TRBV10-2 with TRBJ2-3; D ambiguous. The germline V and J ends were trimmed by 8 bases and 3 bases, with 9 bases remaining between them. The CDR3 runs 12 residues. Germline V gene data show CDR1 as WSHSY and CDR2 as SAAADI. This chain's CDR3 is CASGQRTDTQYF. The CDR3 coding sequence is TGCGCCAGCGGTCAAAGAACAGATACGCAGTATTTT.

The chain uses TRBV11-3 and TRBJ2-1; D is possibly TRBD1 (7 bases). The CDR3 totals 15 residues. Trimming removed 1 base from V and 8 bases from J, with 15 bases in between. Germline-derived CDR1 and CDR2 are SGHNT and YENEEA. The CDR3 sequence is CASSLGQGGIDEQFF. DNA for the CDR3: TGTGCCAGCAGCTTAGGTCAGGGGGGTATAGATGAGCAGTTCTTC.

This clone was seen only a few times. This chain links TRBV11-2 with TRBJ2-5; D may be TRBD1 or TRBD2 (6 bases each). Germline-derived CDR1 and CDR2 are SGHAT and FQNNGV. The CDR3 sequence is 16 residues long. Deletions cut 5 bases from V and 5 bases from J, with 21 bases between. CDR3 sequence reads: CASSHRVRGRGETQYF. The DNA for the CDR3 is TGTGCCAGCAGCCACCGGGTCCGGGGGCGCGGGGAGACCCAGTACTTC.

A few counts support this clone. The chain employs TRBV4-3 and TRBJ2-1, with 9 bases lining up with TRBD2. V gave up 0 bases and J gave up 7 bases; unmatched junction bases: 19. CDR3 length: 20 residues. The germline V gene encodes CDR1 LGHNA and CDR2 YSLEER. CDR3 amino acids: CASSQDHPFKASGTSNEQFF. CDR3 DNA: TGCGCCAGCAGCCAAGATCACCCCTTCAAAGCTAGCGGGACTTCAAATGAGCAGTTCTTC.

This clone was seen more than once but under ten times. The V gene is TRBV4-2, the J gene TRBJ2-5; 9 positions agree with TRBD2. The CDR3 contains 16 residues. V trimming: 0 bases; J trimming: 2 bases; junction bases outside the gene matches: 4. Per the germline V gene, CDR1 is LGHNA and CDR2 is YNFKEQ. As DNA, the CDR3 is TGTGCCAGCAGCCAAGATCTCCTAGCGGGACAAGAGACCCAGTACTTC. Its protein is CASSQDLLAGQETQYF.

This chain links TRBV7-3 with TRBJ2-3; D remains unclear. Looked up from germline, CDR1 is SGHTA and CDR2 is FQGTGA. Trimming pared 3 bases from V and 2 bases from J, leaving 12 bases between. This CDR3 has 15 amino acids. The CDR3 DNA follows: TGTGCCAGCAGCTTGCTAATAGGGTTCACAGATACGCAGTATTTT. It encodes CASSLLIGFTDTQYF.

This clone was observed a few times. The chain recombines TRBV6-6 with TRBJ2-2; 9 bases are a match to TRBD2. V shed 4 bases and J 6 bases; nucleotides not matched to a gene: 6. Germline V gene lookup returns CDR1 MNHNY and CDR2 SVGAGI (reference sequence). This CDR3 contains 15 residues. The chain's CDR3 is CASSLAGAEAGELFF. The DNA of the CDR3 is TGTGCCAGCAGTTTAGCGGGAGCGGAGGCCGGGGAGCTGTTTTTT.

The V and J genes are TRBV5-1 and TRBJ2-1, with unresolved D. The CDR3 has 12 residues. Trimming stripped 0 bases from V and 9 bases from J, with 7 bases between. CDR1 and CDR2 (germline): SGHRS, YFSETQ. CDR3 in amino acids: CASSLGSVEQFF. The CDR3 coding sequence is TGCGCCAGCAGCTTGGGGTCCGTTGAGCAGTTCTTC.

The chain combines TRBV9 with TRBJ2-2; D perhaps matches TRBD2 (5 bases). Trimming pared 4 bases from V and 1 base from J, leaving 14 bases between. Germline V lookup: CDR1 SGDLS, CDR2 YYNGEE. This CDR3 spans 16 amino acids. In nucleotides, the CDR3 is TGTGCCAGCAGCCCCCGTGGTAGCGAGAACACCGGGGAGCTGTTTTTT. Amino acid sequence: CASSPRGSENTGELFF.

This clone turned up a few times. This sequence joins TRBV19 and TRBJ1-1; TRBD1 is a possible D gene (5 bases). This CDR3 spans 13 amino acids. Trimming shortened V by 3 bases and J by 1 base, and 6 bases separated the two germline ends. Germline loops: CDR1 LNHDA, CDR2 SQIVND (reference sequence). In nucleotides, the CDR3 is TGTGCCAGTAGTATCCAGGGGAACACTGAAGCTTTCTTT. It yields the protein CASSIQGNTEAFF. The whole variable domain, remainder taken from reference TRBV19 and TRBJ1-1, is DGGITQSPKYLFRKEGQNVTLSCEQNLNHDAMYWYRQDPGQGLRLIYYSQIVNDFQKGDIAEGYSVSREKKESFPLTVTSAQKNPTAFYLCASSIQGNTEAFFGQGTRLTVV.

The V call is TRBV7-8, the J call TRBJ2-7; TRBD2 agrees at 11 bases. The germline CDR1 and CDR2 sequences are SGHVS and FQNEAQ. The CDR3 has 14 amino acids. J was trimmed by 2 bases and V by 6 bases; bases with no gene match: 3. CDR3 loop: CASSPGLAAYEQYF. The CDR3 DNA follows: TGTGCCAGCAGTCCGGGACTAGCGGCCTACGAGCAGTACTTC.

The chain carries TRBV27 and TRBJ2-7, with 10 bases lining up with TRBD1. The CDR3 extends over 14 amino acids. Germline CDR1 reads MNHEY; CDR2 reads SMNVEV (reference sequence). Trimming took 2 bases from V and 5 from J; bases not matched to a gene: 3. CDR3 protein: CASSLTGTGDEQYF. The CDR3 DNA is TGTGCCAGCAGTTTAACCGGGACAGGGGACGAGCAGTACTTC.

This clone was observed many times. This sequence joins TRBV12-2 and TRBJ2-7; no check of the table's D call, TRBD2, against the DNA was made. TRBV12-2 corresponds to a pseudogene. The CDR3 extends over 15 amino acids. The CDR3 coding sequence is TGTGCAAGTCGCCAAGCCCGGGTGAATTCCTACGAGCAGTACTTC. Translating it yields CASRQARVNSYEQYF.

The rearrangement links TRBV5-5 to TRBJ2-4; D gene uncertain. Germline loops: CDR1 SGHKS, CDR2 YYEKEE (reference sequence). Trimming removed 2 bases at V and 6 bases at J, with 18 bases between. The CDR3 sequence is 16 residues long. CDR3 amino acids: CASSLFGPGVRNIQYF. The CDR3 region has the DNA TGTGCCAGCAGCTTATTCGGGCCCGGCGTACGAAACATTCAGTACTTC.

This clone came up a few times. V and J are TRBV11-3 and TRBJ1-2; no clear D. CDR1 is SGHNT and CDR2 is YENEEA in the germline V gene. With 5 bases removed from V and 0 bases from J, the gap between germline ends came to 10 bases. The CDR3 extends over 14 amino acids. As DNA, the CDR3 is TGTGCCAGCAGCCTAAGGACTACTAACTATGGCTACACCTTC. It is translated as CASSLRTTNYGYTF. The whole variable domain, remainder taken from reference TRBV11-3 and TRBJ1-2, is EAGVVQSPRYKIIEKKQPVAFWCNPISGHNTLYWYLQNLGQGPELLIRYENEEAVDDSQLPKDRFSAERLKGVDSTLKIQPAELGDSAVYLCASSLRTTNYGYTFGSGTRLTVV.

The V gene is TRBV4-3, the J gene TRBJ2-1; no reliable D call. The germline CDR1 and CDR2 sequences are LGHNA and YSLEER. Trimming took off 0 bases at V and 9 bases at J, with 3 bases between the two ends. This CDR3 spans 11 amino acids. As DNA, the CDR3 is TGCGCCAGCAGCCAAGACGGTGAGCAGTTCTTC. Its translation: CASSQDGEQFF.

The sample holds a few counts of this clone. V is TRBV4-1 and J is TRBJ1-2; 9 positions agree with TRBD1. CDR1 and CDR2 (germline): MGHRA, YSYEKL. The CDR3 covers 15 residues. With V trimmed by 0 bases and J by 7 bases, 6 bases remained unmatched. The chain's CDR3 is CASSQDNRGLSGYTF. The CDR3, as DNA: TGCGCCAGCAGCCAAGATAACAGGGGGCTCTCTGGCTACACCTTC.

This clone has a handful of counts. This sequence joins TRBV19 and TRBJ2-1; 9 bases map to TRBD1. The V gene end was trimmed by 5 bases and the J gene end by 7 bases; junction bases not matched to a gene: 6. CDR3 size: 14 residues. Per germline, CDR1 LNHDA and CDR2 SQIVND (reference sequence). CDR3 in amino acids: CASSLRDRVNEQFF. CDR3 nucleotide sequence: TGTGCCAGTAGTCTCCGGGACAGGGTAAATGAGCAGTTCTTC.

This chain joins TRBV10-1 and TRBJ2-5; D remains unclear. Germline V lookup: CDR1 WNHNN, CDR2 SYGVQD (reference sequence). V was cut by 5 bases and J by 3 bases, with 4 bases left in between. This CDR3 contains 11 residues. The CDR3: CASSLKETQYF. In nucleotides, the CDR3 is TGCGCCAGCAGTCTAAAAGAGACCCAGTACTTC.

This clone showed up many times. The chain uses TRBV7-6 and TRBJ2-7; the D is unclear. Germline V gene data show CDR1 as SGHVS and CDR2 as FNYEAQ. The CDR3 is 13 amino acids. The V gene lost 5 bases and the J gene lost 3 bases, with 11 bases spanning the gap. CDR3 bases: TGTGCCAGCAGCCTCGGTCAGAACTACGAGCAGTACTTC. Translated, it gives CASSLGQNYEQYF.

The sample holds a few counts of this clone. V usage is TRBV9 and J usage is TRBJ2-5, with a possible D match to TRBD2 (5 bases). This CDR3 is built from 14 residues. Trimming shortened V by 4 bases and J by 1 base, and 11 bases separated the two germline ends. Germline V lookup: CDR1 SGDLS, CDR2 YYNGEE. The CDR3 region is CASSPTSVQETQYF. The DNA for the CDR3 is TGTGCCAGCAGCCCCACTAGTGTCCAAGAGACCCAGTACTTC.

By frequency in the sample, this clone is medium-sized. The chain links TRBV10-3 to TRBJ2-7, with D perhaps given as TRBD1 or TRBD2 (5 bases each). The length of the CDR3 is 13 residues. Per the germline V gene, CDR1 is ENHRY and CDR2 is SYGVKD. The V and J ends lost 7 bases and 4 bases respectively, with 14 bases between them. CDR3 residues: CAITGTLGYEQYF. The CDR3 region has the DNA TGTGCCATCACCGGGACCCTGGGATACGAGCAGTACTTC.

This clone was recorded a few times. This rearrangement joins TRBV27 to TRBJ1-5; tentatively, D is TRBD1 (5 bases). The germline gives CDR1 MNHEY, CDR2 SMNVEV (reference sequence). The V end lost 5 bases, the J end lost 2 bases, and 16 bases lay between the germline ends. This CDR3 spans 16 amino acids. Here the CDR3 reads CASSLNGPGGNQPQHF. The DNA for the CDR3 is TGTGCCAGCAGTCTAAACGGACCGGGGGGCAATCAGCCCCAGCATTTT.

This clone was recorded a few times. The chain recombines TRBV2 with TRBJ1-2; D gene ambiguous. Trimming took off 0 bases at V and 5 bases at J, with 16 bases between the two ends. Germline loops: CDR1 SNHLY, CDR2 FYNNEI. This CDR3 contains 16 residues. The CDR3 here is CASSEAGSRLRYGYTF. The DNA for the CDR3 is TGTGCCAGCAGTGAAGCGGGCAGCAGACTGCGATATGGCTACACCTTC.

The genes are TRBV27 and TRBJ2-7; D perhaps matches TRBD1 (6 bases). Trimming took off 6 bases at V and 4 bases at J, with 10 bases between the two ends. Germline V CDR1 and CDR2: MNHEY, SMNVEV (reference sequence). The CDR3 is made up of 12 amino acids. CDR3 sequence: CASRDREYEQYF. The CDR3, as DNA: TGTGCCAGCAGGGACAGAGAATACGAGCAGTACTTC.